These T cell receptor beta chains were read from a single sample in a study of T cell responses to AZD1222 COVID-19 vaccine. Clones were read by immunoSEQ multiplex PCR, and TCRdb kept only the in-frame ones, dropping some. This sample has under 200,000 clones, with under 95% found just once. The source material was peripheral blood, sampled on day 0 of AZD1222 vaccination. The receptors stem from an adult in good health. Both conserved end residues are part of each CDR3. The D gene is left open where the match is weak. Part of the rows lack a size; the others show once, few, many or a class for expanded clones.

>.|.|TRBV30|TRBJ1-1
CAWNRQEPNTEAFF
TGTGCCTGGAATCGACAGGAACCGAACACTGAAGCTTTCTTT
>.|TRBD2|TRBV29-1|TRBJ2-5
CSVLRGLAGGQETQYF
TGCAGCGTACTACGGGGACTAGCGGGGGGTCAAGAGACCCAGTACTTC
>few|.|TRBV29-1|TRBJ2-7
CSVGERISYEQYF
TGCAGCGTTGGAGAACGGATCTCCTACGAGCAGTACTTC
>.|TRBD1|TRBV5-1|TRBJ1-1
CASSSADRGNTEAFF
TGCGCCAGCAGCTCCGCGGACAGGGGGAACACTGAAGCTTTCTTT
>.|TRBD1|TRBV19|TRBJ2-4
CASSPQLTGEWNIQYF
TGTGCCAGTAGTCCCCAACTGACAGGGGAATGGAACATTCAGTACTTC
>.|.|TRBV10-3|TRBJ2-7
CAISAGGSSYEQYF
TGTGCCATCAGTGCTGGGGGGTCCTCCTACGAGCAGTACTTC
>.|TRBD2|TRBV6-2/TRBV6-3|TRBJ2-1
CASSYSGLAVDYNEQFF
TGTGCCAGCAGTTACTCGGGACTAGCGGTAGACTACAATGAGCAGTTCTTC
>.|TRBD2|TRBV24-1|TRBJ2-7
CATSDPGSASGHYEQYF
TGTGCCACCAGTGACCCCGGGTCGGCTAGCGGCCACTACGAGCAGTACTTC
>.|.|TRBV11-2|TRBJ2-7
CASSLGGVGYEQYF
TGTGCCAGCAGCTTAGGGGGGGTTGGGTACGAGCAGTACTTC
>.|.|TRBV5-8|TRBJ1-3
CASSQQQASSGNTIYF
TGTGCCAGCAGTCAACAACAGGCGAGCTCTGGAAACACCATATATTTT
>.|.|TRBV24-1|TRBJ2-1
CATSGLVADPSYNEQFF
TGTGCCACCAGTGGTCTGGTAGCGGACCCCTCCTACAATGAGCAGTTCTTC
>.|TRBD1|TRBV6-1|TRBJ1-2
CASSVSGTGGVGGYTF
TGTGCCAGCAGTGTATCGGGGACAGGGGGCGTAGGAGGCTACACCTTC
>.|TRBD1|TRBV11-1|TRBJ1-2
CASSPSRTGGSGYTF
TGTGCCAGCAGCCCCTCCCGGACAGGGGGCTCTGGCTACACCTTC
>.|.|TRBV29-1|TRBJ1-1
CSADREGGEAFF
TGCAGCGCCGATAGAGAGGGGGGTGAAGCTTTCTTT
>.|TRBD1|TRBV5-4|TRBJ1-4
CASSKQGAWEKLFF
TGTGCCAGCAGCAAACAGGGGGCTTGGGAAAAACTGTTTTTT
>.|.|TRBV19|TRBJ1-4
CASSIWGMEKLFF
TGTGCCAGTAGTATTTGGGGGATGGAAAAACTGTTTTTT
>.|TRBD1|TRBV14|TRBJ2-7
CASSRQGALREQYF
TGTGCCAGCAGCCGACAGGGGGCGCTTAGGGAGCAGTACTTC
>.|TRBD2|TRBV30|TRBJ2-3
CAWSVRGRAGTDTQYF
TGTGCCTGGAGTGTACGAGGGAGGGCGGGGACAGATACGCAGTATTTT
>.|TRBD1|TRBV7-6|TRBJ1-1
CASSSSTGVATEAFF
TGTGCCAGCAGCTCCTCCACAGGGGTAGCCACTGAAGCTTTCTTT
>.|TRBD2|TRBV12-3/TRBV12-4|TRBJ2-1
CASRIAGHEQFF
TGTGCCAGCAGGATAGCGGGCCATGAGCAGTTCTTC
>.|TRBD1|TRBV18|TRBJ2-7
CASSPSRGLNEQYF
TGTGCCAGCTCACCAAGCAGGGGGCTCAACGAGCAGTACTTC
>once|.|TRBV19|TRBJ2-2
CASTLDIPTGELFF
TGTGCCAGTACCCTGGACATCCCCACCGGGGAGCTGTTTTTT
>.|TRBD2|TRBV2|TRBJ2-5
CASSLEGLGVSTQYF
TGTGCCAGCAGTCTTGAGGGACTAGGAGTTTCGACCCAGTACTTC
>.|TRBD1|TRBV19|TRBJ1-3
CASSPLDRGSGNTIYF
TGTGCCAGTAGTCCGCTTGACAGGGGGTCTGGAAACACCATATATTTT
>.|.|TRBV5-5|TRBJ1-1
CASSLAGWAFF
TGTGCCAGCAGCTTGGCCGGCTGGGCTTTCTTT
>.|.|TRBV28|TRBJ2-3
CASSLRGTDTQYF
TGTGCCAGCAGTTTACGCGGGACAGATACGCAGTATTTT
>.|TRBD2|TRBV25-1|TRBJ2-7
CASSKRASGIGSYEQYF
TGTGCCAGCAGTAAACGGGCTAGCGGGATCGGCTCCTACGAGCAGTACTTC
>.|.|TRBV11-1|TRBJ1-4
CASSLRRNEKLFF
TGTGCCAGCAGCTTAAGGCGTAATGAAAAACTGTTTTTT
>once|TRBD1|TRBV11-2|TRBJ2-3
CASTQVGTATDTQYF
TGTGCCAGCACCCAAGTAGGGACAGCCACAGATACGCAGTATTTT
>.|.|TRBV19|TRBJ1-1
CASSRGPNTEAFF
TGTGCCAGTAGTCGGGGACCCAACACTGAAGCTTTCTTT
>.|.|TRBV20-1|TRBJ1-5
CSASSRVVGPQHF
TGCAGCGCTAGTTCCAGGGTCGTAGGCCCCCAGCATTTT
>few|TRBD1|TRBV28|TRBJ1-2
CASSSRQGPSLYGYTF
TGTGCCAGCAGTTCGAGACAGGGGCCATCCCTCTATGGCTACACCTTC
>.|.|TRBV12-3/TRBV12-4|TRBJ2-7
CASSLEVHEQYF
TGTGCCAGCAGTTTAGAGGTCCACGAGCAGTACTTC
>.|TRBD1|TRBV27|TRBJ1-1
CASSPDRAPVNTEAFF
TGTGCCAGCAGCCCGGACAGGGCCCCAGTTAACACTGAAGCTTTCTTT
>.|.|TRBV21-1|TRBJ1-6
CASSIRKVRDRAYNSPLHF
TGTGCCAGCAGCATACGAAAGGTCCGGGACAGGGCCTATAATTCACCCCTCCACTTT
>.|.|TRBV19|TRBJ1-2
CASSIDPGTSNYGYTF
TGTGCCAGTAGTATAGATCCTGGGACTTCTAACTATGGCTACACCTTC
>.|.|TRBV28|TRBJ2-1
CASSGSQSYNEQFF
TGTGCCAGCAGCGGGAGCCAGTCCTACAATGAGCAGTTCTTC
>.|TRBD2|TRBV18|TRBJ2-7
CASSLPGTSGVAYEQYF
TGTGCCAGCTCACTACCCGGGACTAGCGGGGTAGCCTACGAGCAGTACTTC
>.|TRBD2|TRBV7-9|TRBJ2-3
CASSSGLAARTLDTQYF
TGTGCCAGCAGCTCTGGACTAGCGGCCAGGACCCTAGATACGCAGTATTTT
>once|.|TRBV7-2|TRBJ1-4
CASSWDKGKLFF
TGTGCCAGCAGCTGGGACAAGGGAAAACTGTTTTTT
>.|.|TRBV6-5|TRBJ2-5
CASDHRSETQYF
TGTGCCAGCGACCATAGATCAGAGACCCAGTACTTC
>.|TRBD1|TRBV19|TRBJ1-3
CASSISVTGVGNTIYF
TGTGCCAGTAGTATCTCCGTAACAGGGGTAGGAAACACCATATATTTT
>.|.|TRBV21-1|TRBJ2-7
CASSKIRGSSNEQYF
TGTGCCAGCAGCAAAATTAGGGGAAGCTCTAACGAGCAGTACTTC
>.|.|TRBV28|TRBJ2-7
CASRSPGYEQYF
TGTGCCAGCAGATCACCGGGCTACGAGCAGTACTTC
>.|.|TRBV7-9|TRBJ2-1
CASSPLRNEQFF
TGTGCCAGCAGCCCGCTCCGCAATGAGCAGTTCTTC
>.|.|TRBV19|TRBJ2-3
CASKTRVWPHSSTDTQYF
TGTGCCAGTAAAACAAGGGTGTGGCCTCACTCTAGCACAGATACGCAGTATTTT
>.|TRBD2|TRBV7-2|TRBJ2-1
CASRQRTSGRARQFF
TGTGCCAGCAGACAGAGGACTAGCGGGAGGGCCAGGCAGTTCTTC
>.|.|TRBV18|TRBJ2-4
CASSPGSGTENIQYF
TGTGCCAGCTCACCGGGTTCCGGGACGGAAAACATTCAGTACTTC
>.|TRBD1|TRBV28|TRBJ1-6
CASSGDRRWSPLHF
TGTGCCAGCAGTGGGGACAGGAGGTGGTCACCCCTCCACTTT
>.|.|TRBV28|TRBJ1-4
CASSQPAANEKLFF
TGTGCCAGCAGCCAACCGGCCGCTAATGAAAAACTGTTTTTT
>.|TRBD2|TRBV5-4|TRBJ2-7
CASSLMTSGYEQYF
TGTGCCAGCAGCTTGATGACTAGCGGCTACGAGCAGTACTTC
>.|.|TRBV7-8|TRBJ2-7
CASSHYTGYEQYF
TGTGCCAGCAGCCACTATACCGGCTACGAGCAGTACTTC
>.|.|TRBV14|TRBJ1-1
CASSRHPNTEAFF
TGTGCCAGCAGCCGGCACCCGAACACTGAAGCTTTCTTT
>.|.|TRBV14|TRBJ2-1
CASSPPHPGLREQFF
TGTGCCAGCAGCCCCCCTCATCCGGGGCTGAGAGAGCAGTTCTTC
>.|TRBD1|TRBV6-5|TRBJ1-5
CASKTDREWDQPQHF
TGTGCCAGCAAGACGGACAGGGAATGGGATCAGCCCCAGCATTTT